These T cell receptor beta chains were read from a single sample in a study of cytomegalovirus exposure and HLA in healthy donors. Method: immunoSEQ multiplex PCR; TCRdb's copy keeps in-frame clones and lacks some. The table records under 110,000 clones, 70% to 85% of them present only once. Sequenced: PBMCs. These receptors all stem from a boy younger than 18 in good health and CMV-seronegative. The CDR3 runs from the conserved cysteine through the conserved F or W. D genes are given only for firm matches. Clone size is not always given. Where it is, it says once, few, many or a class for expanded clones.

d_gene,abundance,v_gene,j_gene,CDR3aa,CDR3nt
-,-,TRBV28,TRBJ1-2,CASRSGIKGDGYTF,TGTGCCAGCAGGTCAGGGATTAAAGGCGATGGCTACACCTTC
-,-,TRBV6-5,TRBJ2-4,CASSSSLTSIVQYF,TGTGCCAGCAGTTCCTCCCTTACTAGCATCGTTCAGTACTTC
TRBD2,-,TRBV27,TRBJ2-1,CASTNPSGRSHEQFF,TGTGCCAGCACCAACCCTAGCGGGAGGTCCCATGAGCAGTTCTTC
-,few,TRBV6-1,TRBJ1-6,CASSEAYNSPLHF,TGTGCCAGCAGTGAGGCTTATAATTCACCCCTCCACTTT
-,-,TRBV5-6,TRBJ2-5,CASSPTGLETQYF,TGTGCCAGCAGCCCAACAGGGTTGGAGACCCAGTACTTC
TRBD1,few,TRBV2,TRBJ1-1,CASTVDRGGLAFF,TGTGCCAGCACCGTGGACAGGGGGGGTTTGGCTTTCTTT
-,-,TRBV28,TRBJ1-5,CASSWTVSAQHF,TGTGCCAGCAGTTGGACAGTGTCAGCCCAGCATTTT
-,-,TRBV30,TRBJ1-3,CAWGADFENTIYF,TGTGCCTGGGGAGCGGACTTTGAAAACACCATATATTTT
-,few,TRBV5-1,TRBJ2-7,CASRENSHYEQYF,TGCGCCAGCAGAGAGAACAGCCACTACGAGCAGTACTTC
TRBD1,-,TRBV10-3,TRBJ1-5,CAISQQGGGNQPQHF,TGTGCCATCAGTCAACAGGGGGGTGGTAATCAGCCCCAGCATTTT
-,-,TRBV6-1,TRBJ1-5,CASTSTGGDGQPQHF,TGTGCCAGCACCTCCACTGGGGGGGACGGTCAGCCCCAGCATTTT
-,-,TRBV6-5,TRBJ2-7,CASSSSFPGEQYF,TGTGCCAGCAGTTCTTCCTTCCCGGGGGAGCAGTACTTC
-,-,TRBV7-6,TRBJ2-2,CASNGVAAANTGELFF,TGTGCCAGCAACGGAGTAGCGGCAGCGAACACCGGGGAGCTGTTTTTT
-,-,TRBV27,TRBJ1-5,CASSLEGLSNQPQHF,TGTGCCAGCAGTTTGGAGGGGCTTAGCAATCAGCCCCAGCATTTT
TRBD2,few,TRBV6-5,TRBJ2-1,CASSYAGGAYNEQFF,TGTGCCAGCAGTTACGCGGGAGGAGCCTACAATGAGCAGTTCTTC
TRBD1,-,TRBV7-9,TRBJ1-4,CASSLVRGQGGEKLFF,TGTGCCAGCAGCTTAGTTCGGGGACAGGGCGGTGAAAAACTGTTTTTT
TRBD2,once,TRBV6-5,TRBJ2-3,CASTGGPGSDTQYF,TGTGCCAGCACGGGAGGGCCAGGGTCAGATACGCAGTATTTT
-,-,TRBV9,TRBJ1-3,CASRGASGNTIYF,TGTGCCAGCAGGGGGGCTTCCGGAAACACCATATATTTT
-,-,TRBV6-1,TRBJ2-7,CASSEAGHSYEQYF,TGTGCCAGCAGTGAAGCCGGACACTCCTACGAGCAGTACTTC
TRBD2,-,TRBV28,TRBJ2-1,CATISGGHYNEQFF,TGTGCCACCATTAGCGGGGGCCACTACAATGAGCAGTTCTTC
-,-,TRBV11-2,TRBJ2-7,CASSLVGTGSYEQYF,TGTGCCAGCAGCTTAGTTGGTACAGGCTCCTACGAGCAGTACTTC
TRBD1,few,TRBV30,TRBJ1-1,CAWSTGGAWAFF,TGTGCCTGGAGTACAGGGGGAGCATGGGCTTTCTTT
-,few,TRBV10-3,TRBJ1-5,CAISDNGQPQHF,TGTGCCATCAGCGATAACGGTCAGCCCCAGCATTTT
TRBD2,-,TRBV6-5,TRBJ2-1,CASSYREGRGNEQFF,TGTGCCAGCAGTTACAGGGAGGGAAGGGGCAATGAGCAGTTCTTC
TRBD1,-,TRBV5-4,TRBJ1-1,CASSPGQGRNTEAFF,TGTGCCAGCAGCCCCGGACAGGGAAGGAACACTGAAGCTTTCTTT
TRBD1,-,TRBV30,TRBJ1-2,CAWRTGGAHYGYTF,TGTGCCTGGCGTACAGGGGGCGCCCACTATGGCTACACCTTC
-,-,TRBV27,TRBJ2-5,CASSLEGWGAQYF,TGTGCCAGCAGCCTCGAAGGGTGGGGGGCCCAGTACTTC
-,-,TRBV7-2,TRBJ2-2,CASSFLNTGELFF,TGTGCCAGCAGCTTCCTGAACACCGGGGAGCTGTTTTTT
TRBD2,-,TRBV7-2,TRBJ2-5,CASSWSGGIQETQYF,TGTGCCAGCAGCTGGAGCGGGGGAATCCAAGAGACCCAGTACTTC
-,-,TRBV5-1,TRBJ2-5,CASSLGAGAETQYF,TGCGCCAGCAGCTTGGGTGCAGGGGCGGAGACCCAGTACTTC
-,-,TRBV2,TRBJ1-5,CASKRGSNQPQHF,TGTGCCAGCAAGAGGGGGAGCAATCAGCCCCAGCATTTT
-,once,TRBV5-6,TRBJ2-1,CASSSPGGNEQFF,TGTGCCAGCAGCTCTCCGGGTGGGAATGAGCAGTTCTTC
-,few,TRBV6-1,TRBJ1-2,CASSPDGSAHGYTF,TGTGCCAGCAGCCCAGACGGGTCGGCCCATGGCTACACCTTC
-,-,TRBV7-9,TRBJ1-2,CASSAGPFLLYGYTF,TGTGCCAGCAGCGCAGGGCCGTTCCTCCTCTATGGCTACACCTTC
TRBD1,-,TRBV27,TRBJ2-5,CASSFNGQGKETQYF,TGTGCCAGCAGTTTTAACGGACAGGGAAAAGAGACCCAGTACTTC
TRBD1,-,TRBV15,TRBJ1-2,CATSRQGAIGYTF,TGTGCCACCAGCAGACAGGGGGCAATTGGCTACACCTTC
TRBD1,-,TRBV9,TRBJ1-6,CASSDLTGGSPLHF,TGTGCCAGCAGCGATCTGACAGGGGGCTCACCCCTCCACTTT
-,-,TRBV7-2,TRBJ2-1,CASSLVRDSEQFF,TGTGCCAGCAGCTTAGTTCGGGACTCTGAGCAGTTCTTC
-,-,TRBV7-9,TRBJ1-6,CASSKARGVSPLHF,TGTGCCAGCAGCAAAGCACGGGGGGTATCACCCCTCCACTTT
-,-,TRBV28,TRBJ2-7,CASSLGSYEQYF,TGTGCCAGCAGCCTAGGATCCTACGAGCAGTACTTC
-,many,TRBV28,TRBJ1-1,CASSPQGRRPEAFF,TGTGCCAGCAGCCCACAAGGGAGGAGGCCGGAAGCTTTCTTT
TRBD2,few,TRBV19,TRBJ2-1,CASTTNGLAGDRNNEQFF,TGTGCCAGTACGACCAACGGACTAGCGGGAGACAGAAACAATGAGCAGTTCTTC
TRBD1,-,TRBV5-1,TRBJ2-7,CASSFDRASSYEQYF,TGCGCCAGCAGTTTTGACAGGGCAAGCTCCTACGAGCAGTACTTC
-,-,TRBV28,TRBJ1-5,CASSQPGGGNQPQHF,TGTGCCAGCAGTCAGCCTGGCGGGGGCAATCAGCCCCAGCATTTT
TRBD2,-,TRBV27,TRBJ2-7,CASSLYLAGGTYYEQYF,TGTGCCAGCAGTTTATACCTAGCGGGGGGAACTTACTACGAGCAGTACTTC
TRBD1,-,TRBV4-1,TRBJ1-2,CASSHRQGSEGYTF,TGCGCCAGCAGCCACCGACAGGGATCGGAAGGCTACACCTTC
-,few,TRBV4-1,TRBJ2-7,CASSQDKTPGSSRVSYEQYF,TGCGCCAGCAGCCAAGATAAAACTCCCGGGTCCTCCAGGGTATCCTACGAGCAGTACTTC
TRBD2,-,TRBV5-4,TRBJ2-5,CASSSSASGGWAQYF,TGTGCCAGCAGCTCTTCCGCGTCGGGGGGTTGGGCCCAGTACTTC
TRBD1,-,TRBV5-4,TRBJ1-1,CASSPTSAGTGGGEAFF,TGTGCCAGCAGCCCCACCTCGGCCGGGACAGGGGGCGGTGAAGCTTTCTTT
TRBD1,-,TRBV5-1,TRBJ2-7,CASSGGQVSYEQYF,TGCGCCAGCAGCGGAGGACAGGTCAGCTACGAGCAGTACTTC
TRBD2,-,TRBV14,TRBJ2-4,CASSQAGGRDIQYF,TGTGCCAGCAGCCAGGCGGGGGGTAGGGACATTCAGTACTTC
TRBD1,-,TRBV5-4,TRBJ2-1,CASSLRQGVDEQFF,TGTGCCAGCAGCTTGAGACAGGGGGTGGATGAGCAGTTCTTC
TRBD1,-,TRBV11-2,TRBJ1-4,CASGPDRVGEKLFF,TGTGCCAGCGGGCCGGACAGGGTGGGTGAAAAACTGTTTTTT
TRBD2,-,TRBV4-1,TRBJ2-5,CASSQFPTSGSEGETQYF,TGCGCCAGCAGCCAATTTCCGACTAGCGGCTCCGAAGGGGAGACCCAGTACTTC
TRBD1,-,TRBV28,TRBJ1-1,CASSPGAIDRAGTNTEAFF,TGTGCCAGCAGCCCAGGTGCCATAGACAGGGCGGGTACGAACACTGAAGCTTTCTTT